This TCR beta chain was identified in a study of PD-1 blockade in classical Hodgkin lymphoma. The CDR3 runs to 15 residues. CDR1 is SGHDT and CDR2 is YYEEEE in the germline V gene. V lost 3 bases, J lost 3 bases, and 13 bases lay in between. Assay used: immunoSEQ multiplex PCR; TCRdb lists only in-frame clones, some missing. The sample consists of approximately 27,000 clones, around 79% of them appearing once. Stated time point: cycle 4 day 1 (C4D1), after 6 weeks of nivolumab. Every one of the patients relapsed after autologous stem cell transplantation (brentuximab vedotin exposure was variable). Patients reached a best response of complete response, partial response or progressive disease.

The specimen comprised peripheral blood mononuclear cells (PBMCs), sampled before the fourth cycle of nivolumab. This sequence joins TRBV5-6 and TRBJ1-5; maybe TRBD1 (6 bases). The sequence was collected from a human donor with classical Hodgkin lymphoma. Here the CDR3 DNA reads TGTGCCAGCAGCTGGGGGGGCTCAGTCAATCAGCCCCAGCATTTT. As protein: CASSWGGSVNQPQHF.